These T cell receptor beta chains were read from a single sample in a study of Tregs in tolerant kidney transplant recipients. Some clones are missing from TCRdb's copy, which holds only in-frame ones; the method was immunoSEQ multiplex PCR. The data hold about 110,000 clones, with around 87% observed a single time. The sample consisted of CD4+ T cells from blood, taken before the transplant. The receptors were sampled from a human donor who received a combined kidney and bone marrow transplant. Each CDR3 is given with its conserved first and last residue. Each record gives: J gene, D gene, V gene, clone size, CDR3 DNA, CDR3 protein. D genes are given only for firm matches. Part of the rows lack a size; the others show once, few, many or a class for expanded clones.

TRBJ1-4 | TRBD1 | TRBV30 | - | TGTGCCTCCAGGGGGTGGGAGGAAAAACTGTTTTTT | CASRGWEEKLFF
TRBJ1-6 | TRBD1 | TRBV7-6 | once | TGTGCCAGCAGCCAACAACAGGGGGGTAATTCACCCCTCCACTTT | CASSQQQGGNSPLHF
TRBJ1-2 | - | TRBV7-2 | - | TGTGCCAGCAGCGAGAAAGGAGTGACCCGCGGCTATGGCTACACCTTC | CASSEKGVTRGYGYTF
TRBJ1-6 | TRBD1 | TRBV5-4 | - | TGTGCCAGCAGCAGGACAGGGGTGCACGATTCACCCCTCCACTTT | CASSRTGVHDSPLHF
TRBJ2-3 | TRBD2 | TRBV10-3 | - | TGTGCCATCAGCGGGGGGGACCGAACCACAGATACGCAGTATTTT | CAISGGDRTTDTQYF
TRBJ2-7 | TRBD2 | TRBV19 | - | TGTGCCAGTAGTATAGATGCCGGAGTAGCGGGGGGTTACGAGCAGTACTTC | CASSIDAGVAGGYEQYF
TRBJ1-2 | TRBD1 | TRBV7-2 | - | TGTGCCAGCAGCTTAGCGGGGGCAGGGGGTAACTATGGCTACACCTTC | CASSLAGAGGNYGYTF
TRBJ2-3 | - | TRBV27 | - | TGTGCCAGCAGTGTACAGCGGGCCCAGGGCACAGATACGCAGTATTTT | CASSVQRAQGTDTQYF
TRBJ2-4 | - | TRBV7-9 | - | TGTGCCAGCAGCGTGGGTGGGGCAGGGAACATTCAGTACTTC | CASSVGGAGNIQYF
TRBJ1-2 | - | TRBV7-2 | - | TGTGCCAGCAGTTTCGACAAGCTCTATGGCTACACCTTC | CASSFDKLYGYTF
TRBJ2-1 | - | TRBV9 | - | TGTGCCAGCAGCGCCCGGGTTGAGGTCTACAATGAGCAGTTCTTC | CASSARVEVYNEQFF
TRBJ2-5 | - | TRBV2 | - | TGTGCCAGCAGCGTCCAAGAGACCCAGTACTTC | CASSVQETQYF
TRBJ2-2 | TRBD1 | TRBV6-5 | once | TGTGCCAGCAGTTCGGACAGGGATCACACCGGGGAGCTGTTTTTT | CASSSDRDHTGELFF
TRBJ2-1 | - | TRBV6-5 | - | TGTGCCAGCAGTTATAACTACCTTGTAAATGAGCAGTTCTTC | CASSYNYLVNEQFF
TRBJ1-1 | TRBD1 | TRBV11-2 | - | TGTGCCAGCAGCTGGCGGACAGGTTTGAACACTGAAGCTTTCTTT | CASSWRTGLNTEAFF
TRBJ2-3 | TRBD2 | TRBV18 | - | TGTGCCAGCTCCCCAGCCCCTAGCGGCACCACAGATACGCAGTATTTT | CASSPAPSGTTDTQYF
TRBJ1-4 | - | TRBV18 | - | TGTGCCAGCTCACCTTTCAGGGGTAGAGATGAAAAACTGTTTTTT | CASSPFRGRDEKLFF
TRBJ2-5 | - | TRBV19 | - | TGTGCCAGTAGTAGAGGGGAGACCCAGTACTTC | CASSRGETQYF
TRBJ2-2 | - | TRBV6-5 | - | TGTGCCAGCCACCGACACCTGCAGCCGACCGGGGAGCTGTTTTTT | CASHRHLQPTGELFF
TRBJ2-3 | TRBD1 | TRBV4-1 | - | TGCGCCAGCAGCTCAAACCCCCCGACAGGGACAACAGATACGCAGTATTTT | CASSSNPPTGTTDTQYF
TRBJ2-7 | TRBD2 | TRBV28 | - | TGTGCCAGCAGCACGGGGACTAGCGGGACCCACGAGCAGTACTTC | CASSTGTSGTHEQYF
TRBJ1-1 | - | TRBV5-1 | - | TGCGCCAGCAGCTTGGCCCTGGGCCCTGAAGCTTTCTTT | CASSLALGPEAFF
TRBJ1-5 | - | TRBV27 | - | TGTGCCAGCGCCCGGGCGGGGGGCAATCAGCCCCAGCATTTT | CASARAGGNQPQHF
TRBJ2-2 | - | TRBV5-1 | - | TGCGCCAGCAGCTTGGGGGCCGCGAACACCGGGGAGCTGTTTTTT | CASSLGAANTGELFF
TRBJ2-2 | - | TRBV7-2 | - | TGTGCCAGCAGCCACCCGAGGGGAGGCCGGAACACCGGGGAGCTGTTTTTT | CASSHPRGGRNTGELFF
TRBJ1-2 | - | TRBV7-9 | - | TGTGCCAGCAGCGTTCAGGGATACGGCTACACCTTC | CASSVQGYGYTF
TRBJ2-7 | TRBD1 | TRBV7-8 | - | TGTGCCAGCAGCTTAGGTCCGGGACAGGGAAAGAGCGAGCAGTACTTC | CASSLGPGQGKSEQYF
TRBJ1-1 | - | TRBV19 | once | TGTGCCAGTAGACCGGACATGTCACCTGCATTTGAAGCTTTCTTT | CASRPDMSPAFEAFF
TRBJ2-7 | - | TRBV5-1 | - | TGCGCCAGCAGCCATGTGGGGCCTTACACAGGACGCGAGCAGTACTTC | CASSHVGPYTGREQYF
TRBJ1-4 | - | TRBV30 | - | TGTGCCTGGAGTTCCCCTGCAACTAATGAAAAACTGTTTTTT | CAWSSPATNEKLFF
TRBJ1-4 | - | TRBV19 | - | TGTGCCAGTAGCCAGAGGGGGACTAATGAAAAACTGTTTTTT | CASSQRGTNEKLFF
TRBJ2-1 | - | TRBV7-9 | once | TGTGCCAGCACCCCTGCGAGCGGCAAGATCTACAATGAGCAGTTCTTC | CASTPASGKIYNEQFF
TRBJ1-2 | - | TRBV6-4 | - | TGTGCCAGCAGTGTTGCGGGGGCCTATGGCTACACCTTC | CASSVAGAYGYTF
TRBJ2-1 | TRBD2 | TRBV5-6 | - | TGTGCCAGCAGCTTGGCTCTAGCGGAGTCCTACAATGAGCAGTTCTTC | CASSLALAESYNEQFF
TRBJ2-5 | - | TRBV5-1 | - | TGCGCCAGCAGCTTAAGCGGAGGGGGCGAGACCCAGTACTTC | CASSLSGGGETQYF
TRBJ1-2 | TRBD1 | TRBV28 | once | TGTGCCAGCTCGGGACAGGGGGCCAACTATGGCTACACCTTC | CASSGQGANYGYTF